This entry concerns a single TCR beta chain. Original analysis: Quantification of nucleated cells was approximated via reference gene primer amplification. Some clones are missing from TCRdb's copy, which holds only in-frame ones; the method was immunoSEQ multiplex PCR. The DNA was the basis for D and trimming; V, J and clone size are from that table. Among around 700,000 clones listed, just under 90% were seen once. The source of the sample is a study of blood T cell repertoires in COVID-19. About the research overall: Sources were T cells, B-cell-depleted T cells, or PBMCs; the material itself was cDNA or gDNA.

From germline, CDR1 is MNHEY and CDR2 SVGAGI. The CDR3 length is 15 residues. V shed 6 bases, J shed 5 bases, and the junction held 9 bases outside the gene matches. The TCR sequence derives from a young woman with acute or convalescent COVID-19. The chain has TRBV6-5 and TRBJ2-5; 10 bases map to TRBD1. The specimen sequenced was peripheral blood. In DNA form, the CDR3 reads TGTGCCAGCAGCTATAGGGACAGGGGTCAGGAGACCCAGTACTTC. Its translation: CASSYRDRGQETQYF.